What follows are 29 T cell receptor beta chains derived from one specimen sequenced in a study of T cells after yellow fever vaccination. TCRdb called the 5' RACE reads again in MiXCR, with one record for every CDR3 protein. The sample lists around 350,000 distinct CDR3 sequences; over 5% were seen once. The material was PBMCs, obtained 5 days after the yellow fever booster vaccination. These receptors were taken from a man aged 25-45 years who received the YFV17D yellow fever vaccine.

The chain joins TRBV12-3 or TRBV12-4 to TRBJ2-1; a possible D gene is TRBD2 (6 bases). This CDR3 has 14 amino acids. V dropped 7 bases and J dropped 7 bases, with 17 bases sitting between them. CDR3 protein: CASIPRDFQNEQFF. The DNA for the CDR3 is TGTGCCAGCATCCCTCGGGACTTTCAAAATGAGCAGTTCTTC.

This clonotype was picked up a small number of times. The CDR3 nucleotides read TGTGCCAGGCCAGGATATAGCGGACGCTCCTACAATGAGCAGTTCTTC. Its translation: CARPGYSGRSYNEQFF. This chain joins TRBV12-3 or TRBV12-4 and TRBJ2-1; D is perhaps TRBD2 (6 bases). V dropped 9 bases and J dropped 0 bases, with 18 bases sitting between them. The CDR3 is 16 residues long.

This clonotype occurred a few times. The chain joins TRBV29-1 to TRBJ2-3; the D is unclear. Germline V gene data show CDR1 as SQVTM and CDR2 as ANQGSEA. The CDR3 covers 12 residues. V gave up 3 bases and J gave up 2 bases, with 6 bases separating them. DNA of the CDR3: TGCAGCGTTGACACTACCACAGATACGCAGTATTTT. Translated, it gives CSVDTTTDTQYF.

In its sample, this clonotype was seen a few times. This chain uses TRBV27 with TRBJ1-1; TRBD1 aligns across 8 bases. This CDR3 has 14 residues. CDR1 and CDR2 (germline): MNHEY, SMNVEV (reference sequence). V was pared by 5 bases and J by 11 bases, with 13 bases of the junction left unmatched. In DNA form, the CDR3 reads TGTGCCAGCAGTCGTCTGGGGCAGGGGGCGATGGCTTTCTTT. Translating it yields CASSRLGQGAMAFF.

This clonotype was counted a few times. The V and J genes are TRBV5-1 and TRBJ2-2; 10 bases line up with TRBD1. The CDR3 extends over 15 amino acids. Per the germline V gene, CDR1 is SGHRS and CDR2 is YFSETQ. The junction had 5 bases not matched to a gene; V was cut back by 2 bases and J by 7 bases. CDR3 DNA sequence: TGCGCCAGCAGCTTTAGACAGGGGGCTGTCGGGGAGCTGTTTTTT. The encoded protein is CASSFRQGAVGELFF.

The chain combines TRBV9 with TRBJ1-1; D is undetermined. The CDR3 has 14 residues. In germline, CDR1 is SGDLS, CDR2 YYNGEE. With 0 bases removed from V and 1 base from J, the gap between germline ends came to 7 bases. The chain's CDR3 is CASSVGPPNTEAFF. The CDR3 bases are TGTGCCAGCAGCGTAGGTCCCCCGAACACTGAAGCTTTCTTT. The full variable domain, rest sourced from reference TRBV9 and TRBJ1-1, is DSGVTQTPKHLITATGQRVTLRCSPRSGDLSVYWYQQSLDQGLQFLIQYYNGEERAKGNILERFSAQQFPDLHSELNLSSLELGDSALYFCASSVGPPNTEAFFGQGTRLTVV.

The V and J genes are TRBV20-1 and TRBJ2-2, with TRBD1 matching over 9 bases. The J segment lost 0 bases and the V segment lost 4 bases, leaving 3 bases of the junction unmatched. CDR3 size: 15 residues. Germline loops: CDR1 DFQATT, CDR2 SNEGSKA (reference sequence). The CDR3 region is CSAIRQGANTGELFF. CDR3 nucleotides: TGCAGTGCTATCCGACAGGGGGCGAACACCGGGGAGCTGTTTTTT.

In this sample, this clonotype turned up many times. J is TRBJ2-1 and V is TRBV7-9, with TRBD2 matching over 9 bases. The CDR3 runs 16 residues. Germline values: CDR1 SEHNR, CDR2 FQNEAQ (reference sequence). Unmatched junction bases numbered 13, after V lost 5 bases and J lost 8 bases. In DNA form, the CDR3 reads TGTGCCAGCAGCCAACTAGGCGGGAGGGCCTTCGATGAGCAGTTCTTC. The encoded protein is CASSQLGGRAFDEQFF.

The CDR3 protein is CASSPNGLVFYEQYF. The CDR3 bases are TGTGCCAGCAGCCCCAATGGGCTAGTCTTCTACGAGCAGTACTTC. The J gene is TRBJ2-7, the V gene TRBV7-9; D is uncertain. With 5 bases removed from V and 3 bases from J, the gap between germline ends came to 17 bases. The germline CDR1 and CDR2 sequences are SEHNR and FQNEAQ (reference sequence). This CDR3 has 15 amino acids.

This chain links TRBV13 with TRBJ2-7, with D unclear. V was pared by 4 bases and J by 2 bases, with 12 bases between. The CDR3 is 14 residues long. In germline, CDR1 is PRHDT, CDR2 FYEKMQ (reference sequence). The CDR3 DNA is TGTGCCAGCAGCTCCCGCCGGGCCACCTACGAGCAGTACTTC. Translation: CASSSRRATYEQYF.

The gene calls are TRBV28 and TRBJ2-5, with a tentative D call TRBD2 (6 bases). This CDR3 is built from 16 residues. The germline CDR1 and CDR2 sequences are MDHEN and SYDVKM. V was cut by 6 bases and J by 3 bases, with 20 bases left in between. The DNA of the CDR3 is TGTGCCAGCAGCCCCCTGGGGGGAGTGGGAGAAGAGACCCAGTACTTC. It is translated as CASSPLGGVGEETQYF.

This clonotype appeared a few times. The chain carries TRBV12-3 or TRBV12-4 and TRBJ1-1; D not resolved. The length of the CDR3 is 13 residues. Between the trimmed V and J ends, which lost 6 bases and 5 bases, there was a span of 13 bases. The CDR3 loop reads CASSQFGKTEAFF. The CDR3 DNA sequence: TGTGCCAGCAGCCAGTTCGGAAAAACTGAAGCTTTCTTT.

The table lists this clonotype with many counts. The CDR3 DNA reads TGCGCCAGCACGACTAGCGGGAGATTTAATGAGCAGTTCTTC. This encodes CASTTSGRFNEQFF. The V call is TRBV10-2, the J call TRBJ2-1, with TRBD2 matching over 12 bases. Per the germline V gene, CDR1 is WSHSY and CDR2 is SAAADI. CDR3 length: 14 residues. J lost 7 bases, V lost 7 bases, and 5 bases had no gene match.

This clonotype was detected only a few times. This chain links TRBV20-1 with TRBJ2-2; 11 bases match TRBD2. V shed 0 bases, J shed 4 bases, and the junction held 4 bases outside the gene matches. CDR1 and CDR2 from the germline V gene are DFQATT and SNEGSKA (reference sequence). The length of the CDR3 is 16 residues. Written as DNA, the CDR3 is TGCAGTGCTAGAGAAACCGGGACTAGCGGCACCGGGGAGCTGTTTTTT. The encoded protein is CSARETGTSGTGELFF.

This clonotype was counted only a few times. The gene calls are TRBV12-3 or TRBV12-4 and TRBJ2-7; TRBD1 matches at 7 bases. Germline trimming cut 3 bases from V and 6 bases from J; bases unmatched to any gene: 11. The CDR3 runs 15 residues. The CDR3 region is CASSFTGTDLLEQYF. CDR3 nucleotide sequence: TGTGCCAGCAGTTTTACCGGGACAGACCTACTCGAGCAGTACTTC.

In this sample, this clonotype turned up a few times. This sequence joins TRBV20-1 and TRBJ1-2; maybe TRBD1 (6 bases). This CDR3 has 11 amino acids. Germline CDR1 and CDR2: DFQATT and SNEGSKA (reference sequence). V was pared by 4 bases and J by 10 bases, with 13 bases between. CDR3 region: CSATGVEVYTF. CDR3 in DNA: TGCAGTGCTACAGGGGTGGAGGTCTACACCTTC.

The CDR3 here is CSARTGLVPEAFF. The CDR3 DNA sequence: TGCAGTGCGCGGACAGGGTTGGTGCCTGAAGCTTTCTTT. The rearrangement joins TRBV20-1 to TRBJ1-1; 8 nucleotides match TRBD1. Germline V gene sequence: CDR1 DFQATT, CDR2 SNEGSKA (reference sequence). This CDR3 has 13 amino acids. V lost 6 bases, J lost 6 bases, and 9 bases stayed unmatched.

A few counts support this clonotype. This sequence joins TRBV11-2 and TRBJ1-3, with D possibly matching TRBD1 (5 bases). The germline CDR1 and CDR2 sequences are SGHAT and FQNNGV. This CDR3 has 12 residues. The ends were cut back, 10 bases at V and 9 bases at J, with 16 bases in the middle. CDR3 coding DNA: TGTGCCACCGGGGGGTTAAAGGGCACCATATATTTT. It specifies CATGGLKGTIYF.

V usage is TRBV23-1 and J usage is TRBJ2-7; 11 nucleotides agree with TRBD1. TRBV23-1 carries the ORF label, with uncertain function. The CDR3 length is 17 residues. V was pared by 3 bases and J by 2 bases, with 9 bases of the junction left unmatched. The DNA of the CDR3 is TGCGCCAGCAGTCACCCCGGGACAGGGGGGAGTCCCTACGAGCAGTACTTC. Translation gives CASSHPGTGGSPYEQYF.

V is TRBV18 and J is TRBJ2-3; 9 bases fit TRBD1. J was trimmed by 6 bases and V by 0 bases; bases with no gene match: 10. This CDR3 has 17 amino acids. From germline, CDR1 is KGHSH and CDR2 LQKENI. The CDR3 reads CASSPPTGQGERDTQYF. CDR3 sequence (DNA): TGTGCCAGCTCACCACCAACGGGACAGGGCGAGAGGGATACGCAGTATTTT.

This clonotype appeared many times. V is TRBV6-2 or TRBV6-3 and J is TRBJ2-7, with TRBD2 matching over 13 bases. Trimming removed 3 bases from V and 1 base from J; junction bases left unmatched: 18. The CDR3 has 21 residues. CDR1 is MNHEY, CDR2 SVGEGT, per germline. The CDR3 loop reads CASSYLRTPGLAGKISYEQYF. CDR3 DNA sequence: TGTGCCAGCAGTTATCTAAGGACACCGGGACTAGCGGGGAAGATATCCTACGAGCAGTACTTC.

The table lists this clonotype with many counts. As DNA, the CDR3 is TGTGCCACCAGCGTGACCCGACAGTCCACCGAGCAGTACTTC. Amino acids: CATSVTRQSTEQYF. The V call is TRBV15, the J call TRBJ2-7; perhaps TRBD1 as D (5 bases). This CDR3 is built from 14 residues. Deletions cut 5 bases from V and 6 bases from J, with 17 bases between. Looked up from germline, CDR1 is LNHNV and CDR2 is YYDKDF (reference sequence). Combining the CDR3 with reference TRBV15 and TRBJ2-7 gives the whole variable domain DAMVIQNPRYQVTQFGKPVTLSCSQTLNHNVMYWYQQKSSQAPKLLFHYYDKDFNNEADTPDNFQSRRPNTSFCFLDIRSPGLGDTAMYLCATSVTRQSTEQYFGPGTRLTVT.

This clonotype was seen a handful of times. This chain uses TRBV18 with TRBJ2-7; 11 bases are shared with TRBD2. Trimming took 4 bases from V and 4 from J; bases not matched to a gene: 9. This CDR3 contains 16 residues. In germline, CDR1 is KGHSH, CDR2 LQKENI. CDR3 in DNA: TGTGCCAGCTCACTCCTCGCGGGACTAGCGGCGTACGAGCAGTACTTC. Amino acids: CASSLLAGLAAYEQYF. The entire variable domain, with the rest obtained from reference TRBV18 and TRBJ2-7, is as follows: NAGVMQNPRHLVRRRGQEARLRCSPMKGHSHVYWYRQLPEEGLKFMVYLQKENIIDESGMPKERFSAEFPKEGPSILRIQQVVRGDSAAYFCASSLLAGLAAYEQYFGPGTRLTVT.

This clonotype was counted many times. The chain links TRBV3-1 to TRBJ1-5, with 9 bases lining up with TRBD1. CDR1 and CDR2 (germline): LGHDT, YNNKEL (reference sequence). The CDR3 sequence is 14 residues long. Trimming took 4 bases from V and 8 from J; bases not matched to a gene: 6. CDR3 residues: CASSPGQGWEPQHF. The CDR3 DNA follows: TGTGCCAGCAGCCCCGGACAGGGGTGGGAGCCCCAGCATTTT.

This clonotype was seen ten or more times. The chain links TRBV3-1 to TRBJ2-1, with TRBD2 matching over 15 bases. The germline V gene has CDR1 LGHDT and CDR2 YNNKEL (reference sequence). CDR3 length: 15 amino acids. Trimming cost V 5 bases and J 10 bases; bases outside gene matches: 6. The CDR3 loop reads CASSYGLAGGVEQFF. CDR3 DNA: TGTGCCAGCAGCTACGGACTAGCGGGAGGGGTGGAGCAGTTCTTC.

V is TRBV7-9 and J is TRBJ2-5; possible D gene TRBD1, 5 bases. This CDR3 has 14 residues. V lost 4 bases and J lost 3, with 12 bases in between. CDR1 SEHNR and CDR2 FQNEAQ come from the germline V gene (reference sequence). CDR3 residues: CASSWGLTEETQYF. The CDR3 nucleotides are TGTGCCAGCAGCTGGGGTTTGACAGAAGAGACCCAGTACTTC.

The table lists this clonotype with many counts. CDR3 in DNA: TGTGCCAGCAGTGGGGCCGCAGATACGCAGTATTTT. This gives the protein CASSGAADTQYF. This rearrangement joins TRBV12-3 or TRBV12-4 to TRBJ2-3; D may be TRBD1 (5 bases). The CDR3 length is 12 residues. The V end was cut by 5 bases, the J end by 4 bases, with 7 bases between.

V is TRBV10-2 and J is TRBJ2-1, with D uncertain. Germline CDR1 WSHSY, CDR2 SAAADI. Trimming pared 6 bases from V and 5 bases from J, leaving 8 bases between. This CDR3 is built from 12 residues. Here the CDR3 reads CASRDPNNEQFF. The CDR3 DNA follows: TGCGCCAGCAGAGACCCTAACAATGAGCAGTTCTTC.

The CDR3: CASSLHRDWYGYTF. DNA of the CDR3: TGTGCCAGCAGTTTGCACAGGGATTGGTATGGCTACACCTTC. J is TRBJ1-2 and V is TRBV28, with a possible D match to TRBD1 (6 bases). This CDR3 is 14 amino acids long. Deletions cut 3 bases from V and 5 bases from J, with 13 bases between. Germline V gene data show CDR1 as MDHEN and CDR2 as SYDVKM.